A single TCR beta chain is shown here with its context. The antigen is undetermined. This CDR3 spans 15 amino acids. Trimming at V came to 3 bases and at J to 3 bases, leaving 6 bases not matched to a gene. The data belong to a study of T-cell memory formation after mild COVID-19. Study as a whole: Largely donor-specific sequence clusters came from two donors. Study-wide findings and caveats: Within pre-infection memory, some responding clones were found, suggesting cross-reactive memory joined.

One entry per CDR3 protein results from TCRdb running MiXCR on the 5' RACE reads. The sample includes 280,000 or so distinct CDR3 sequences, roughly 8.2% of them seen just once. The sequenced sample was PBMCs or a T cell subset sorted from them (not recorded which). This chain connects TRBV12-3 or TRBV12-4 to TRBJ2-3; 7 bases fit TRBD2. The TCR originated in a man between 18 and 35 years old who had mild COVID-19 (a few samples of this study predate the infection). Cell type and time point are not known. CDR3: CASSFIGGKTDTQYF. CDR3 sequence (DNA): TGTGCCAGCAGTTTCATCGGGGGGAAAACAGATACGCAGTATTTT.